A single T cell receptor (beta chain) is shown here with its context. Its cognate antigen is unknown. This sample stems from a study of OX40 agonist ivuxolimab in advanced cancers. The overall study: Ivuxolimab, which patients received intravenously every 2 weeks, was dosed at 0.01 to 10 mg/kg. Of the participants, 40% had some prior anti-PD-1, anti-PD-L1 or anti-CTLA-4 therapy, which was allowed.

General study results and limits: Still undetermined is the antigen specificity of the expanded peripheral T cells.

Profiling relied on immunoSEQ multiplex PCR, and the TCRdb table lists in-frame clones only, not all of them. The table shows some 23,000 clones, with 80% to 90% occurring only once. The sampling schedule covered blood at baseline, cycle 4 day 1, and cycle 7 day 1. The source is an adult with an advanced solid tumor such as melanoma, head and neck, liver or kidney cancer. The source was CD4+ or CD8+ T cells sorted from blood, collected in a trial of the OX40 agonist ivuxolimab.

The CDR3 DNA follows: TGTGCCAGCAGCCCAAAGGACGGCTATGGCTACACCTTC. It is translated as CASSPKDGYGYTF. This chain joins TRBV7-9 and TRBJ1-2; D gene unclear. Germline CDR1 reads SEHNR; CDR2 reads FQNEAQ (reference sequence). The CDR3 contains 13 residues. Trimming cost V 5 bases and J 4 bases, with 11 bases left between them.